The 14 T cell receptor beta chains listed next were all sequenced from one sample in a study of spatial heterogeneity in lung cancer. From the 5' RACE reads, TCRdb called clonotypes with MiXCR, one entry per CDR3 protein. Among fewer than 2,500 distinct CDR3 sequences listed, around 30% were seen once. The sample's time point: blood at routine non-recurrence follow-up after resection. Here the sequenced sample was PBMCs, taken at follow-up. Receptor source: a male donor with early-stage non-small cell lung cancer.

Concerning this clonotype: As an off-target read in a library built for alpha chains, this beta chain has a frequency of little significance. This chain uses TRBV28 with TRBJ2-7, with no clear D. The CDR3 is made up of 13 amino acids. Trimming removed 3 bases from V and 4 bases from J, with 10 bases in between. Germline CDR1 reads MDHEN; CDR2 reads SYDVKM. The CDR3 is CASSFPDGYEQYF. In DNA form, the CDR3 reads TGTGCCAGCAGTTTCCCGGACGGATACGAGCAGTACTTC.

This clonotype was counted only a few times. Because the library targeted alpha chains, this beta chain is an off-target read whose size means little. The chain uses TRBV28 and TRBJ2-7; the match to TRBD2 covers 7 bases. This CDR3 contains 14 residues. V was clipped by 3 bases and J by 5 bases; unmatched bases: 7. CDR1 and CDR2 (germline): MDHEN, SYDVKM. The DNA for the CDR3 is TGTGCCAGCAGTTTTGGCGGGAGTGTAAACGAGCAGTACTTC. This encodes CASSFGGSVNEQYF.

This clonotype was counted only a few times. Within a library made for alpha chains, this beta chain is off target, and its count is uninformative. The chain recombines TRBV20-1 with TRBJ1-2; a weak D match, TRBD1 (5 bases). Between the trimmed V and J ends, which lost 6 bases and 5 bases, there was a span of 28 bases. Germline CDR1 is DFQATT and CDR2 is SNEGSKA (reference sequence). The CDR3 consists of 17 residues. The CDR3 DNA follows: TGCAGTGCCGCGGACACATCACGGGGCCGACTGGATTATGGCTACACCTTC. Its protein product is CSAADTSRGRLDYGYTF.

In the case of this clonotype: In a library made to pick up alpha chains, this beta chain is a stray read with a size that means little. CDR3 sequence: CASSLNSGSAAYEQYF. For the CDR3, the DNA is TGTGCCAGCAGCCTCAATAGCGGGAGCGCCGCCTACGAGCAGTACTTC. The rearrangement uses TRBV4-2 and TRBJ2-7; TRBD2 agrees at 9 bases. Unmatched junction bases numbered 9, after V lost 4 bases and J lost 2 bases. This CDR3 spans 16 amino acids. Germline lookup yields CDR1 LGHNA and CDR2 YNFKEQ.

A few counts support this clonotype. As an off-target read in a library built for alpha chains, this beta chain has a frequency of little significance. The V and J genes are TRBV20-1 and TRBJ2-1; a weak D match, TRBD2 (5 bases). The CDR3 covers 13 residues. Looked up from germline, CDR1 is DFQATT and CDR2 is SNEGSKA (reference sequence). Trimming removed 5 bases from V and 2 bases from J, with 10 bases in between. The CDR3 here is CSAPSGTYNEQFF. CDR3 bases: TGCAGTGCTCCGAGCGGCACCTACAATGAGCAGTTCTTC.

A word on this clonotype: The library was designed around alpha chains, so this beta chain is a stray read whose abundance carries little weight. V and J are TRBV5-1 and TRBJ2-1; 7 bases match TRBD2. J lost 4 bases, V lost 3 bases, and 7 bases had no gene match. Germline CDR1 and CDR2: SGHRS and YFSETQ. This CDR3 spans 15 amino acids. The CDR3 DNA reads as TGCGCCAGCAGCTCCCCTAGCGGTGGGTACAATGAGCAGTTCTTC. This codes for CASSSPSGGYNEQFF.

This clonotype was observed a few times. Within a library made for alpha chains, this beta chain is off target, and its count is uninformative. The chain combines TRBV29-1 with TRBJ2-3; possibly TRBD2 for D (6 bases). From germline, CDR1 is SQVTM and CDR2 ANQGSEA. The CDR3 runs 14 residues. V shed 7 bases and J shed 1 base, with 15 bases lying between them. CDR3 amino acids: CSGGVLGGTDTQYF. CDR3 nucleotides: TGCAGCGGCGGGGTACTAGGCGGCACAGATACGCAGTATTTT.

This clonotype was picked up a small number of times. This beta chain came through as a stray read in a library set up for alpha chains, and its size says little. The V gene is TRBV10-2, the J gene TRBJ2-7; D gene uncertain. This CDR3 is built from 12 residues. The germline CDR1 and CDR2 sequences are WSHSY and SAAADI. The V end lost 3 bases, the J end lost 3 bases, and 6 bases lay between the germline ends. The CDR3 region has the DNA TGCGCCAGCAGTGAAAATTTCTACGAGCAGTACTTC. This gives the protein CASSENFYEQYF.

Concerning this clonotype: One end of the junction is discordant with germline, which a read error may explain. Within a library made for alpha chains, this beta chain is off target, and its count is uninformative. This chain uses TRBV3-1 with TRBJ2-5; 7 nucleotides agree with TRBD2. The CDR3 has 13 residues. Germline V gene data show CDR1 as LGHDT and CDR2 as YNNKEL (reference sequence). The CDR3 reads CASSQDPSYPGGF. DNA for the CDR3: TGTGCCAGCAGCCAAGACCCCAGCTACCCGGGGGGCTTC.

This clonotype was seen only a few times. With the library built for alpha chains, this beta chain is off target and its frequency is not meaningful. The J gene is TRBJ2-1, the V gene TRBV6-5, with unresolved D. Trimming removed 0 bases from V and 4 bases from J, with 10 bases in between. Germline assignment: CDR1 MNHEY and CDR2 SVGAGI. This CDR3 comprises 15 residues. The CDR3 spells CASSYSAAVYNEQFF. The DNA of the CDR3 is TGTGCCAGCAGTTACTCGGCGGCCGTTTACAATGAGCAGTTCTTC.

This clonotype was observed a few times. As an off-target read in a library built for alpha chains, this beta chain has a frequency of little significance. J is TRBJ2-6 and V is TRBV7-9; D might be TRBD1 (5 bases). Germline V gene lookup returns CDR1 SEHNR and CDR2 FQNEAQ (reference sequence). Trimming cost V 3 bases and J 0 bases, with 15 bases left between them. The CDR3 loop spans 18 amino acids. CDR3: CASSFGYGARSGANVLTF. CDR3 coding DNA: TGTGCCAGCAGCTTCGGTTATGGGGCACGCTCTGGGGCCAACGTCCTGACTTTC.

This clonotype is medium-sized by share. Because this beta chain is a stray read in a library intended to capture alpha chains, its abundance should not be given much weight. V is TRBV6-2 or TRBV6-3 and J is TRBJ2-2; D uncertain. CDR1 and CDR2 from the germline V gene are MNHEY and SVGEGT. The V gene lost 4 bases and the J gene lost 6 bases, with 24 bases spanning the gap. The CDR3 runs to 18 residues. This CDR3 reads CASSSLMDPTLKAGELFF. Here the CDR3 DNA reads TGTGCCAGCAGTTCTCTCATGGACCCTACCCTAAAGGCCGGGGAGCTGTTTTTT.

This clonotype turned up a few times. This beta chain represents an off-target read in a library built for alpha chains; its size is of limited meaning. V usage is TRBV5-1 and J usage is TRBJ2-7; D is unclear. V was clipped by 3 bases and J by 3 bases, with 10 bases between them. The germline gives CDR1 SGHRS, CDR2 YFSETQ. The CDR3 contains 13 residues. This CDR3 is CASSSNLLYEQYF. Here the CDR3 DNA reads TGCGCCAGCAGCTCCAACCTCCTCTACGAGCAGTACTTC. The full variable domain, with the rest looked up from reference TRBV5-1 and TRBJ2-7, is KAGVTQTPRYLIKTRGQQVTLSCSPISGHRSVSWYQQTPGQGLQFLFEYFSETQRNKGNFPGRFSGRQFSNSRSEMNVSTLELGDSALYLCASSSNLLYEQYFGPGTRLTVT.

This clonotype is deemed medium-sized. The library was built for alpha chains, so this beta chain is an off-target read and its size means little. The chain joins TRBV6-5 to TRBJ2-1; 7 nucleotides match TRBD2. The CDR3 spans 14 residues. Trimming cost V 6 bases and J 4 bases; bases outside gene matches: 6. Germline V lookup: CDR1 MNHEY, CDR2 SVGAGI. The CDR3 sequence: CASSWGGRYNEQFF. In DNA form, the CDR3 reads TGTGCCAGCAGCTGGGGAGGGCGGTACAATGAGCAGTTCTTC.